What follows is one T cell receptor (beta chain) and its context. Its specific antigen is unknown. No base quality information exists; no much larger clone differs at one position. The germline V gene gives CDR1 as MRHNA and CDR2 as SNTAGT. CDR3 length: 16 amino acids, cysteine to phenylalanine. Of the read, only the CDR3 DNA is kept; its 48 bases are in frame from base 1. The V end gives up 10 bases and the J end 0 bases, leaving 12 bases in the junction not matched to a gene. The sample originates from a study of blood T cells in healthy people across ages (dated by TCRdb to 2013 to 2016). Describing the broader study: In model experiments, roughly one uniquely barcoded TCR beta cDNA molecule per two T cells was captured by template switching. The donors were split into four age groups: young (average 16 years), middle-aged (39), aged (62) and long-lived (82). For two donors (one aged 18 to 29 and one aged 80 or older), the study analyzed two additional independent replicas of 1 million unique cDNA reads from the same blood draw. Age-related changes in TCR beta repertoire diversity were measured in the study by deep sequencing normalized with unique cDNA molecular identifiers. To avoid experimental bias, donors of different ages were distributed randomly across sequencing lanes. Paper-wide results and their limitations: Observed TCR beta diversity correlated strongly with the percentage of naive T cells measured by flow cytometry. Compared with the aged group, the long-lived group had more naive CD4+ T cells, fewer expanded clones and increased TCR diversity, a pattern suggesting age selection. The CMV infection status of donors was not known, potentially confounding age-related changes in expanded clonotypes. Conclusive comparison of naive and antigen-experienced compartments was prevented by the profiling of bulk unsorted PBMCs. Total diversity estimates from one million sequenced T cells were considered lower bounds and underestimates. Observed TCR beta diversity per million T cells fell roughly linearly with age, and a significant reduction was already apparent by age approximately 41.

Library preparation was by 5' RACE. Reads for this sample came from an Illumina HiSeq 2500. A second PCR of roughly 6 to 11 cycles was run with a J-beta primer mix and a sample-barcoded 5' primer. A unique molecular identifier was introduced onto each TCR beta cDNA molecule by a template-switch 5' adaptor carrying 12 random nucleotides. Each sample yielded at least 2.5 million CDR3-containing paired-end reads. First-strand cDNA synthesis was performed from all RNA using the Mint cDNA synthesis kit, with priming by a TRBC-specific oligonucleotide. Following uracil-DNA glycosylase treatment, a first 18-cycle PCR with universal primers M1SS and BC2_uni_R was performed on all cDNA. The source study handled its data this way. For normalization, 1 million high-quality reads, each with a distinct molecular identifier, were randomly selected from each sample. Reads with shared molecular identifiers were discarded instead of being binned into consensus sequences. MiTCR, with a Q25 quality threshold and the strictest error-elimination algorithm, was used for CDR3 identification, clonotype clustering and error correction. Lower-bound total TCR beta diversity was estimated with a nonparametric unseen species model using Euler transformation. Clones were called with MiXCR by TCRdb after fastp trimmed the public reads at Q25, and only in-frame beta chains were retained. Records with the same CDR3 protein are collapsed into one entry carrying the most frequent genes and DNA. In this record, the V and J calls reflect TCRdb's handling and not the investigators' own analysis. Counted in this sample were roughly 1.4 million distinct CDR3 sequences; roughly 60% of them appeared once. The ten largest clones capture 5.5% to 8% of the sample.

Systemically healthy Caucasian individuals from Russia, 35 to 50 in total and aged about 6 to 100 years, were included as donors. Around 10 milliliters of peripheral blood were collected from each donor into EDTA-treated Vacutainer tubes. Ficoll-Paque density-gradient centrifugation was used to isolate PBMCs, with at least 6.5 million per sample. Total RNA was extracted from PBMCs with Trizol reagent, with at least 5.5 micrograms obtained per sample. The percentages of naive CD45RAhigh/CD27high T cells were determined by flow cytometry on a PBMC aliquot from every donor. The chain is assembled from TRBV6-4 and TRBJ1-5, and TRBD1 matches 7 of the central bases. The sequenced sample was blood. This clonotype was sampled from a young man in good health. The DNA is TGTGCCACCAGGGGGGACCCGGGAGGTAGCAATCAGCCCCAGCATTTT. This is translated as CATRGDPGGSNQPQHF.